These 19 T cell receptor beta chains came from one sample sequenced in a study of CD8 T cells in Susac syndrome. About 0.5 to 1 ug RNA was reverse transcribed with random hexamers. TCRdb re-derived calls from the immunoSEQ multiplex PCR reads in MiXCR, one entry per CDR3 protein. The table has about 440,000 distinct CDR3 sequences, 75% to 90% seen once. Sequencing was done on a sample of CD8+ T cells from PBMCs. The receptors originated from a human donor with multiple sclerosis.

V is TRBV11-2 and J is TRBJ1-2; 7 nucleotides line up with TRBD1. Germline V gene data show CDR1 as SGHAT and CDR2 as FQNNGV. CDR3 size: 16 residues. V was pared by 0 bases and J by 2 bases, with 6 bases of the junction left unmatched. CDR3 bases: TGTGCCAGCAGCTTAGATCCGTCAGGGGGAAACTATGGCTACACCTTC. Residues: CASSLDPSGGNYGYTF.

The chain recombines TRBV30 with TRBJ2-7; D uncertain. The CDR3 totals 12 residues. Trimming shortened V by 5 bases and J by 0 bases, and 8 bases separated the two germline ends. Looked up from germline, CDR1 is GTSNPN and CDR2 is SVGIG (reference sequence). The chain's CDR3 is CAWGISSYEQYF. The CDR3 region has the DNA TGTGCCTGGGGTATAAGCTCCTACGAGCAGTACTTC.

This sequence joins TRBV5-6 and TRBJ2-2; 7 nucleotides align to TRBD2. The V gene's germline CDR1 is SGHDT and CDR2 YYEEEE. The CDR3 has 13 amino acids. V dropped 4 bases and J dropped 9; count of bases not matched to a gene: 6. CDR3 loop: CASSRPGRWELFF. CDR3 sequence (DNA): TGTGCCAGCAGCCGACCCGGGAGGTGGGAGCTGTTTTTT.

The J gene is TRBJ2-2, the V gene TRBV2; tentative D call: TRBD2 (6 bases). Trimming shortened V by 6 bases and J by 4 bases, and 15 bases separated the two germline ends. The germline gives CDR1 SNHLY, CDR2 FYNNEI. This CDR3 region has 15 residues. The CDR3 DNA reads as TGTGCCAGCAGGGGGACTTACGCTCCCACCGGGGAGCTGTTTTTT. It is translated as CASRGTYAPTGELFF. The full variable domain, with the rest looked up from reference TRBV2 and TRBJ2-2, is EPEVTQTPSHQVTQMGQEVILRCVPISNHLYFYWYRQILGQKVEFLVSFYNNEISEKSEIFDDQFSVERPDGSNFTLKIRSTKLEDSAMYFCASRGTYAPTGELFFGEGSRLTVL.

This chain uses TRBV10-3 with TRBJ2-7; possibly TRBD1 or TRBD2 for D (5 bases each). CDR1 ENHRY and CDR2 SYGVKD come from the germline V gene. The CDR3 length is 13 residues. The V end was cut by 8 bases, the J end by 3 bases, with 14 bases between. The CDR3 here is CAIRDPAFYEQYF. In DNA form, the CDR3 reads TGTGCCATCCGGGACCCAGCTTTCTACGAGCAGTACTTC.

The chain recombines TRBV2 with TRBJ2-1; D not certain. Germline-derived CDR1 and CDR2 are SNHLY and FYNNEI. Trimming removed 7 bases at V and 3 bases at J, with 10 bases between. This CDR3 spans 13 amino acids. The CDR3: CASKRLGYNEQFF. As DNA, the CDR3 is TGTGCCAGCAAGAGACTGGGCTACAATGAGCAGTTCTTC.

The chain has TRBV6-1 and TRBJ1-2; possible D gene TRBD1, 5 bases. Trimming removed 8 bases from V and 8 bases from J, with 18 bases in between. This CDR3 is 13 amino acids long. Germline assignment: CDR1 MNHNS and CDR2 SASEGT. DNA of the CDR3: TGTGCCAGCCAGAGACAGCGAGGGAGCGGCTACACCTTC. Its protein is CASQRQRGSGYTF.

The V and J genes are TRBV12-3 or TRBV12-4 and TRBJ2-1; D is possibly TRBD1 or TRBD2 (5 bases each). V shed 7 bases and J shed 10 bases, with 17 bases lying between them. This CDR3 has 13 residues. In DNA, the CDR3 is TGTGCCAGCACCCCCTACGGGGCTGGGGAGCAGTTCTTC. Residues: CASTPYGAGEQFF.

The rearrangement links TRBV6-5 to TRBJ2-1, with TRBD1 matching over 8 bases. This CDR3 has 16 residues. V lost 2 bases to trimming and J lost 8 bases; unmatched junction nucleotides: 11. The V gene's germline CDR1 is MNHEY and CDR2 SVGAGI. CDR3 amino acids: CASSYPSGTGVDEQFF. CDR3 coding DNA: TGTGCCAGCAGTTACCCGTCCGGGACAGGAGTGGATGAGCAGTTCTTC.

The CDR3 nucleotides read TGTGCCAGCAGCCAAGATGTGGGGGGTACTGAAGCTTTCTTT. Protein: CASSQDVGGTEAFF. This sequence joins TRBV3-1 and TRBJ1-1, with a weak D call TRBD1 (5 bases). Germline loops: CDR1 LGHDT, CDR2 YNNKEL (reference sequence). The V and J ends lost 0 bases and 5 bases respectively, with 10 bases between them. The CDR3 is 14 amino acids.

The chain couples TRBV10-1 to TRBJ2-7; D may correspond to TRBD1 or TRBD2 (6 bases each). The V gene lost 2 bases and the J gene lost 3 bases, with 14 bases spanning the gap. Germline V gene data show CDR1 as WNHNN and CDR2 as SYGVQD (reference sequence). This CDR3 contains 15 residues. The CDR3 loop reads CASSEEGGRDYEQYF. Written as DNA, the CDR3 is TGCGCCAGCAGTGAGGAGGGGGGACGGGACTACGAGCAGTACTTC.

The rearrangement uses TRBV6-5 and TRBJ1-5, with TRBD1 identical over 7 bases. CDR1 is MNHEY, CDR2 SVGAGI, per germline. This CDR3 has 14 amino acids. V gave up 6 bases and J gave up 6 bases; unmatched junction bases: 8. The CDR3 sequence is CASSPDRAGQPQHF. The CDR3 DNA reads TGTGCCAGCAGCCCAGACAGGGCTGGTCAGCCCCAGCATTTT.

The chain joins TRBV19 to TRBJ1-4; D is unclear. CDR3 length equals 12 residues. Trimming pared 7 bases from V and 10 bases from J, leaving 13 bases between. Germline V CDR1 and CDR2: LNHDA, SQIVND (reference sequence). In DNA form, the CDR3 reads TGTGCCAGTACCGACGGCGCCGGAAAACTGTTTTTT. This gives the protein CASTDGAGKLFF.

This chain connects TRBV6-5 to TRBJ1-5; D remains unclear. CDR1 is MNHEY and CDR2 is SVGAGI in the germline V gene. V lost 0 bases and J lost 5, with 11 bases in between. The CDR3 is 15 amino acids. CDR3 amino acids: CASSYSRYQDQPQHF. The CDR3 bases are TGTGCCAGCAGTTACTCGAGGTACCAAGATCAGCCCCAGCATTTT.

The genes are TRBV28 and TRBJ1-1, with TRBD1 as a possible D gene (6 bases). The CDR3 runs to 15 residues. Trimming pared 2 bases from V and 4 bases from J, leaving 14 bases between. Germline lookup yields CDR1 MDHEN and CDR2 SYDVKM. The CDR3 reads CASSLQQGPVTEAFF. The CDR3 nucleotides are TGTGCCAGCAGTTTACAGCAGGGGCCGGTCACTGAAGCTTTCTTT.

The CDR3 region has the DNA TGTGCCAGCAGCTTATACGGTAGCGAGCAGTACTTC. It translates to CASSLYGSEQYF. The V and J genes are TRBV7-6 and TRBJ2-7; no definite D call. Trimming cost V 2 bases and J 6 bases, with 8 bases left between them. CDR3 length: 12 residues. Germline values: CDR1 SGHVS, CDR2 FNYEAQ.

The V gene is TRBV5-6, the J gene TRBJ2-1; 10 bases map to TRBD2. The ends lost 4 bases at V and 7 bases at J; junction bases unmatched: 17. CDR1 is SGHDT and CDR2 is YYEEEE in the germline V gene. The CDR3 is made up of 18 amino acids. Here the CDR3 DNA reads TGTGCCAGCAGCAGGCGGACTTTCGGGCTAGCGGGGGAAAATGAGCAGTTCTTC. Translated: CASSRRTFGLAGENEQFF. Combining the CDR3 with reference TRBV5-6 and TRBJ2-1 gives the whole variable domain DAGVTQSPTHLIKTRGQQVTLRCSPKSGHDTVSWYQQALGQGPQFIFQYYEEEERQRGNFPDRFSGHQFPNYSSELNVNALLLGDSALYLCASSRRTFGLAGENEQFFGPGTRLTVL.

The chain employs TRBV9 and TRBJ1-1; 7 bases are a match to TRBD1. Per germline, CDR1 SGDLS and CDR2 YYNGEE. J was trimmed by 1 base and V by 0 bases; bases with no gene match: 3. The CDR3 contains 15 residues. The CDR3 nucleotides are TGTGCCAGCAGCGTAGAGGGACAGACGAACACTGAAGCTTTCTTT. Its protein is CASSVEGQTNTEAFF.

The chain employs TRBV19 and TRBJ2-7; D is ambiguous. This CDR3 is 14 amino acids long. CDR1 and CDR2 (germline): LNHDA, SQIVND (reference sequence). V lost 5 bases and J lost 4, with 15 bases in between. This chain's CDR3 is CASSGEFGFYEQYF. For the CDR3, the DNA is TGTGCCAGTAGTGGAGAGTTCGGCTTTTACGAGCAGTACTTC. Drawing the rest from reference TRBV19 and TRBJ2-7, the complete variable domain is DGGITQSPKYLFRKEGQNVTLSCEQNLNHDAMYWYRQDPGQGLRLIYYSQIVNDFQKGDIAEGYSVSREKKESFPLTVTSAQKNPTAFYLCASSGEFGFYEQYFGPGTRLTVT.